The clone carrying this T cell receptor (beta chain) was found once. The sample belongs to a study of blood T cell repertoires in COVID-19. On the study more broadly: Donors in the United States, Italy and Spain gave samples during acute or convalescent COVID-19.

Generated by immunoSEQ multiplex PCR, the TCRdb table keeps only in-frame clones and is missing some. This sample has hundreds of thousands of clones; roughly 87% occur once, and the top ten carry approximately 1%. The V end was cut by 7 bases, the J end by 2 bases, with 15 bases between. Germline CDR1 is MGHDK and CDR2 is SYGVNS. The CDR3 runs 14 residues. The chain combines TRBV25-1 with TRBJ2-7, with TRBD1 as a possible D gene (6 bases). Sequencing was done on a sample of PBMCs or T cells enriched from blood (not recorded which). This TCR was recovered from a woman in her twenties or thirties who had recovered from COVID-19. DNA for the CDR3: TGTGCCAGCACCGTCTCAGGGGCGGCCTACGAGCAGTACTTC. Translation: CASTVSGAAYEQYF.